The 12 T cell receptor beta chains below all came from one sample that was sequenced in a study of T cells after yellow fever vaccination. TCRdb re-called the 5' RACE reads with MiXCR, one entry per CDR3 protein. Of roughly 63,000 distinct CDR3 sequences detected, 7.4% appear once; the ten largest clones hold about 38%. The sequencing used CD8+ T cells sorted from PBMCs, collected 15 days after the yellow fever booster vaccination. These TCRs come from a man younger than 40 who received the YFV17D yellow fever vaccine.

This clonotype was recorded many times. The V gene is TRBV4-3, the J gene TRBJ2-1; 8 nucleotides align to TRBD2. Unmatched junction bases numbered 12, after V lost 3 bases and J lost 8 bases. This CDR3 is 16 amino acids long. Germline V lookup: CDR1 LGHNA, CDR2 YSLEER. Written as DNA, the CDR3 is TGCGCCAGCAGCCACATGCCGGGACTAGTTGTACATGAGCAGTTCTTC. Protein product: CASSHMPGLVVHEQFF.

This clonotype was counted many times. The V gene is TRBV6-1, the J gene TRBJ2-1, with 8 bases lining up with TRBD2. V gave up 7 bases and J gave up 1 base; unmatched junction bases: 3. CDR1 and CDR2 (germline): MNHNS, SASEGT. The CDR3 runs 14 residues. CDR3 amino acids: CASTGTSSYNEQFF. The CDR3 coding sequence is TGTGCCAGCACCGGGACTAGTTCCTACAATGAGCAGTTCTTC.

There are many counts of this clonotype. This chain joins TRBV9 and TRBJ2-7; D is undetermined. V was pared by 7 bases and J by 5 bases, with 16 bases between. The CDR3 contains 13 residues. The germline V gene encodes CDR1 SGDLS and CDR2 YYNGEE. The chain's CDR3 is CASSLAGADEQYF. The CDR3 nucleotides read TGTGCCAGCTCCTTGGCCGGTGCCGACGAGCAGTACTTC.

For this clonotype: Since a much larger clone is just one base distant, this may be a read error. The chain carries TRBV4-1 and TRBJ2-1, with 13 bases lining up with TRBD2. The CDR3 is 16 residues long. Germline CDR1 and CDR2: MGHRA and YSYEKL. This CDR3 is CDSSQGTSGTRNEQFF. The CDR3 DNA sequence: TGCGACAGCAGCCAGGGGACTAGCGGGACTCGCAATGAGCAGTTCTTC.

This clonotype appeared many times. CDR3 bases: TGTGCCAGCAGGCCACAGGGGTCCTACAATGAGCAGTTCTTC. Amino acid sequence: CASRPQGSYNEQFF. The genes are TRBV12-3 or TRBV12-4 and TRBJ2-1, with 7 positions matching TRBD1. Losses at the gene ends were 6 bases for V and 1 base for J; bases not matched to a gene: 3. This CDR3 spans 14 amino acids.

This clonotype was detected ten times or more. This sequence joins TRBV28 and TRBJ2-7; tentatively, D is TRBD1 (6 bases). From germline, CDR1 is MDHEN and CDR2 SYDVKM. Trimming removed 5 bases from V and 5 bases from J, with 13 bases in between. The CDR3 spans 13 residues. For the CDR3, the DNA is TGTGCCAGCAGTGATCAGGGGATCAACGAGCAGTACTTC. Protein product: CASSDQGINEQYF.

This clonotype has ten or more counts. V and J are TRBV11-2 and TRBJ1-2; D call uncertain. CDR3 length: 12 amino acids. The germline CDR1 and CDR2 sequences are SGHAT and FQNNGV. Trimming pared 10 bases from V and 5 bases from J, leaving 14 bases between. The CDR3 bases are TGTGCCAACTTTGAGCCCGTATATGGCTACACCTTC. It is translated as CANFEPVYGYTF. Full variable domain (outside the CDR3, taken from reference TRBV11-2 and TRBJ1-2): EAGVAQSPRYKIIEKRQSVAFWCNPISGHATLYWYQQILGQGPKLLIQFQNNGVVDDSQLPKDRFSAERLKGVDSTLKIQPAKLEDSAVYLCANFEPVYGYTFGSGTRLTVV.

This clonotype occurred many times. The chain recombines TRBV20-1 with TRBJ2-7, with D maybe TRBD1 (6 bases). The CDR3 runs to 12 residues. V lost 5 bases and J 4 bases, leaving 12 bases between the germline ends. Germline V CDR1 and CDR2: DFQATT, SNEGSKA (reference sequence). Here the CDR3 DNA reads TGCAGTGCTCCGAGAGGGGGTTACGAGCAGTACTTC. As protein: CSAPRGGYEQYF.

This clonotype was counted many times. The rearrangement links TRBV24-1 to TRBJ2-4, with D perhaps TRBD2 (5 bases). Germline V CDR1 and CDR2: KGHDR, SFDVKD. V lost 3 bases and J 4 bases, leaving 12 bases between the germline ends. The CDR3 extends over 15 amino acids. The CDR3 DNA is TGTGCCACCAGTGATGGACCGGGATCAAAAAACATTCAGTACTTC. Its translation is CATSDGPGSKNIQYF.

This clonotype came up many times. DNA of the CDR3: TGTGCCAGCAGCTTATTGGGAGCGGGACGATACAATGAGCAGTTCTTC. Residues: CASSLLGAGRYNEQFF. The chain carries TRBV5-4 and TRBJ2-1; TRBD2 matches 7 bases. The CDR3 is 16 amino acids. Germline CDR1 reads SGHNT; CDR2 reads YYREEE (reference sequence). J was trimmed by 4 bases and V by 2 bases; bases with no gene match: 9.

This clonotype is classed as medium-sized (0.01 to 0.1%). The chain has TRBV3-1 and TRBJ2-1; D gene uncertain. Germline CDR1 reads LGHDT; CDR2 reads YNNKEL (reference sequence). This CDR3 contains 13 residues. The V end lost 0 bases, the J end lost 5 bases, and 5 bases lay between the germline ends. This CDR3 reads CASSQEVHNEQFF. In DNA form, the CDR3 reads TGTGCCAGCAGCCAAGAGGTGCACAATGAGCAGTTCTTC.

In the case of this clonotype: A read error is possible here, since a much larger clone lies one base away. The V call is TRBV15, the J call TRBJ2-1; D not certain. CDR1 is LNHNV and CDR2 is YYDKDF in the germline V gene (reference sequence). The CDR3 length is 16 residues. The V end lost 8 bases, the J end lost 0 bases, and 17 bases lay between the germline ends. The chain's CDR3 is CATGDWASPSYNEQFF. CDR3 nucleotides: TGTGCCACCGGCGATTGGGCCTCTCCCTCCTACAATGAGCAGTTCTTC.